This TCR beta chain is from a study of T cells in Graves' hyperthyroidism and ophthalmopathy. Whole-study results and caveats: Ophthalmopathy was separated from stable hyperthyroidism by a 13 V-J model. Most expanded thyroid clonotypes above 0.001 also appeared in blood.

With 5 bases removed from V and 0 bases from J, the gap between germline ends came to 13 bases. The CDR3 runs to 15 residues. CDR1 and CDR2 from the germline V gene are MNHEY and SMNVEV (reference sequence). Active moderate-to-severe ophthalmopathy, Clinical Activity Score at least 3, NOSPECS at least 4, under 3 months' duration. Fresh peripheral blood, less than 11 ml of it, supplied the PBMCs. The source material, RNA transcripts, was used to amplify TCR beta CDR3 regions. TCR CDR3 underwent first-round RT-PCR with the HTBI primer set. One entry per CDR3 protein, called by TCRdb with MiXCR from the multiplex PCR reads. Found here are hundreds of thousands of distinct CDR3 sequences, roughly 18% of them singletons; the top ten hold approximately 16%. This clonotype was observed many times. Its antigen is unidentified.

Sequencing was done on a sample of blood. The origin of this receptor is a woman between 18 and 30 years old with Graves' ophthalmopathy. V usage is TRBV27 and J usage is TRBJ1-1; no firm D call. DNA of the CDR3: TGTGCCAGCAGTCCCTACGATCACATGAACACTGAAGCTTTCTTT. It yields the protein CASSPYDHMNTEAFF.